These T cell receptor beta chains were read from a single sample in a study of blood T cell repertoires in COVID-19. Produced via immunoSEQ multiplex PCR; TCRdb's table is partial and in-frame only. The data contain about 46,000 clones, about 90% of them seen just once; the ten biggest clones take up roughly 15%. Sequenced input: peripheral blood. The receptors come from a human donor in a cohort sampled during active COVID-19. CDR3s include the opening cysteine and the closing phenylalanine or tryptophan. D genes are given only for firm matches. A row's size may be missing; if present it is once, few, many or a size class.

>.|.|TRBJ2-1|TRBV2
CASSENPGNEQFF
TGTGCCAGCAGTGAAAATCCGGGCAATGAGCAGTTCTTC
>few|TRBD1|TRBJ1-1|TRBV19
CASSRTGNTEAFF
TGTGCCAGTAGCAGGACAGGCAACACTGAAGCTTTCTTT
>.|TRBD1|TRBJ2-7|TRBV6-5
CASSKTGNEQYF
TGTGCCAGCAGTAAGACAGGGAACGAGCAGTACTTC
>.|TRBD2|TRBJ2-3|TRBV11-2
CASSAGLADSTDTQYF
TGTGCCAGCAGCGCGGGACTAGCGGACAGCACAGATACGCAGTATTTT
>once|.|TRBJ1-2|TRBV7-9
CASTPGDYGYTF
TGTGCCAGCACTCCAGGGGACTATGGCTACACCTTC
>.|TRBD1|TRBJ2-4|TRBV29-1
CSISQGENIQYF
TGCAGCATCTCACAGGGGGAAAACATTCAGTACTTC
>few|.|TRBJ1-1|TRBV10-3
CAISEGVGGTEAFF
TGTGCCATCAGTGAAGGTGTGGGGGGGACTGAAGCTTTCTTT
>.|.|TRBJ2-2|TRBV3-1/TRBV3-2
CASSPEAGGTGELFF
TGTGCCAGCAGCCCCGAAGCTGGCGGCACCGGGGAGCTGTTTTTT
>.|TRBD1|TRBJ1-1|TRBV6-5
CASSYGTGLNTEAFF
TGTGCCAGCAGTTACGGGACAGGGCTGAACACTGAAGCTTTCTTT
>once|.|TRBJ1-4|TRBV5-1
CASSLAGGTNEKLFF
TGCGCCAGCAGCTTGGCGGGGGGAACTAATGAAAAACTGTTTTTT
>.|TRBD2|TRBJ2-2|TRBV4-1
CASSQDVASGVNTGELFF
TGCGCCAGCAGCCAAGATGTGGCTAGCGGGGTCAACACCGGGGAGCTGTTTTTT
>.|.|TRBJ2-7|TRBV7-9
CASSLGGRAQYF
TGTGCCAGCAGCTTAGGTGGCAGGGCGCAGTACTTC
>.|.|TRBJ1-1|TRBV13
CASSPENTEAFF
TGTGCCAGCAGCCCAGAGAACACTGAAGCTTTCTTT
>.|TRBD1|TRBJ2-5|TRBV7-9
CASSLGTGRLETQYF
TGTGCCAGCAGCTTAGGGACAGGGAGGCTTGAGACCCAGTACTTC
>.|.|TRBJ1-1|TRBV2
CAVHTQGTPEAFF
TGTGCCGTTCATACTCAGGGAACCCCTGAAGCTTTCTTT
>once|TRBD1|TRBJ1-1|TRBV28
CASSLNLGTGNTEAFF
TGTGCCAGCAGCTTAAACCTTGGGACAGGGAACACTGAAGCTTTCTTT
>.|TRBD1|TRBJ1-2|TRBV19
CASSVLLDRHNYGYTF
TGTGCCAGTAGTGTCCTCTTGGACAGGCATAACTATGGCTACACCTTC
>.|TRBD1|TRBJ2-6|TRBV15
CATSPGQGTGANVLTF
TGTGCCACCAGCCCCGGACAGGGAACTGGGGCCAACGTCCTGACTTTC
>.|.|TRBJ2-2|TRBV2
CASSEDQGSGGTGELFF
TGTGCCAGCAGTGAAGACCAGGGGTCGGGTGGCACCGGGGAGCTGTTTTTT
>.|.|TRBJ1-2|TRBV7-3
CASSPPAPEPGYGYTF
TGTGCCAGCAGCCCCCCGGCGCCCGAACCGGGCTATGGCTACACCTTC
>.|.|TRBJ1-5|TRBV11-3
CASSLDGGQWWNQPQHF
TGTGCCAGCAGCTTAGATGGAGGACAGTGGTGGAATCAGCCCCAGCATTTT
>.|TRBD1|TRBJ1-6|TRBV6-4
CASSDSKKGAINSPLHF
TGTGCCAGCAGTGACTCCAAAAAGGGGGCGATTAATTCACCCCTCCACTTT
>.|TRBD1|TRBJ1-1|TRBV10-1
CASSRGSAFF
TGCGCCAGCAGCAGGGGGTCAGCTTTCTTT
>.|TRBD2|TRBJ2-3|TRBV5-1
CASRLASSGGTDTQYF
TGCGCCAGCAGACTTGCGTCTAGCGGGGGCACAGATACGCAGTATTTT
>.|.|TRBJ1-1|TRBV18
CASGSGRTEAFF
TGTGCCAGCGGGTCAGGGCGCACTGAAGCTTTCTTT
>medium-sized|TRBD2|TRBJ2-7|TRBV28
CASSPGLAVYEQYF
TGTGCCAGCAGTCCAGGACTAGCAGTCTACGAGCAGTACTTC
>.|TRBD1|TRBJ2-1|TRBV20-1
CSAGTGNEQFF
TGCAGTGCTGGGACAGGGAATGAGCAGTTCTTC
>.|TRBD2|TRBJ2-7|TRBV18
CASSRGGLAGVSYEQYF
TGTGCCAGCTCACGTGGGGGACTAGCGGGAGTCTCCTACGAGCAGTACTTC
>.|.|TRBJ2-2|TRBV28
CASQTSYTGELFF
TGTGCCAGTCAAACATCCTACACCGGGGAGCTGTTTTTT
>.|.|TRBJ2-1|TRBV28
CASSSLFGGPRVEQFF
TGTGCCAGCAGCTCGCTTTTTGGAGGCCCACGGGTTGAGCAGTTCTTC
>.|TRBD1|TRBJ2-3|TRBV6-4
CASSPGQGADTQYF
TGTGCCAGCAGTCCGGGACAGGGGGCAGATACGCAGTATTTT
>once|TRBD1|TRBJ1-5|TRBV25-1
CASSAGQGANQPQHF
TGTGCCAGCAGTGCCGGACAGGGGGCTAATCAGCCCCAGCATTTT
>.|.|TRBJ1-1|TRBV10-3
CAISAREENTEAFF
TGTGCCATCAGTGCTCGGGAAGAAAACACTGAAGCTTTCTTT
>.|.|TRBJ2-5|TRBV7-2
CASSLARARSRQETQYF
TGTGCCAGCAGCTTAGCCCGTGCAAGGAGCCGCCAAGAGACCCAGTACTTC
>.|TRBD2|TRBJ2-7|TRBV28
CASSLDRASGSNEQYF
TGTGCCAGCAGTTTAGATAGGGCTAGCGGGAGTAACGAGCAGTACTTC
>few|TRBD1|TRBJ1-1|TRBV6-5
CASSRDRVSPEAFF
TGTGCCAGCAGCCGGGACAGGGTATCGCCTGAAGCTTTCTTT
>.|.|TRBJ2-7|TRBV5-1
CASSLAGGLGEQYF
TGCGCCAGCAGCTTGGCCGGAGGACTCGGCGAGCAGTACTTC
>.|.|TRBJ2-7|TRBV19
CASRSSRGAHEQYF
TGTGCCAGTAGGAGTAGTCGGGGGGCCCACGAGCAGTACTTC
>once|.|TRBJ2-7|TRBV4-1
CASSRAGSYEQYF
TGCGCCAGCAGCCGAGCGGGCTCCTACGAGCAGTACTTC
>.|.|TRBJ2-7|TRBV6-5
CASVRTRSYEQYF
TGTGCCAGCGTACGGACAAGGTCGTACGAGCAGTACTTC
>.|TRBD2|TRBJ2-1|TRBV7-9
CASVIRGDSYNEQFF
TGTGCCAGCGTCATTCGGGGGGACTCCTACAATGAGCAGTTCTTC
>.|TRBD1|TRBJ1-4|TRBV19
CASSEDRDKLFF
TGTGCCAGTAGTGAGGACAGGGATAAACTGTTTTTT
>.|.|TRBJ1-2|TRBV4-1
CASSQGGAVNYTF
TGCGCCAGCAGCCAAGGCGGGGCAGTAAACTACACCTTC
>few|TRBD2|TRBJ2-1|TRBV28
CASSFPSGGDNEQFF
TGTGCCAGCAGTTTTCCTAGCGGGGGGGACAATGAGCAGTTCTTC
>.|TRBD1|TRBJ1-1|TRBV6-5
CAVPRDRGVGEAFF
TGTGCCGTACCCCGGGACAGGGGTGTGGGTGAAGCTTTCTTT
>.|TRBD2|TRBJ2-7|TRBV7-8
CASRAERSGTYEQYF
TGTGCCAGCAGAGCTGAAAGGAGCGGGACCTACGAGCAGTACTTC
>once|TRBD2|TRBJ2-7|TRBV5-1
CASSDGTSGSYEQYF
TGCGCCAGCAGCGACGGGACTAGCGGGAGCTACGAGCAGTACTTC
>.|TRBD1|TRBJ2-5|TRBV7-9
CASSRRTGGPPQETQYF
TGTGCCAGCAGCCGCCGCACAGGGGGGCCCCCACAAGAGACCCAGTACTTC
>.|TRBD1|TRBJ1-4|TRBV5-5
CASSSTGTALEKLFF
TGTGCCAGCAGCTCTACCGGGACAGCTCTTGAAAAACTGTTTTTT
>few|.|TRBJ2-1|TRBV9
CASSVGQFNEQFF
TGTGCCAGCAGCGTCGGACAGTTTAATGAGCAGTTCTTC
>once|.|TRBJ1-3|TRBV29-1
CSAQGGQIGNTIYF
TGCAGCGCCCAAGGGGGTCAGATAGGAAACACCATATATTTT
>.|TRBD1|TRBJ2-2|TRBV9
CASSAGDRGSRELFF
TGTGCCAGCAGCGCGGGGGACAGGGGATCGCGGGAGCTGTTTTTT
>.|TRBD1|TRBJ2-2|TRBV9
CASSVPQGVGTGELFF
TGTGCCAGCAGCGTACCACAGGGGGTCGGCACCGGGGAGCTGTTTTTT
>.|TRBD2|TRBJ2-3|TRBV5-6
CASSPGLGVDTQYF
TGTGCCAGCAGCCCCGGACTAGGAGTCGATACGCAGTATTTT
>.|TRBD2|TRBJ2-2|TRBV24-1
CATKGTSLNTGELFF
TGTGCCACCAAGGGGACTAGCCTGAACACCGGGGAGCTGTTTTTT
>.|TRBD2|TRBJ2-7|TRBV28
CASSRLAGDAYEQYF
TGTGCCAGCAGTCGACTAGCGGGAGATGCCTACGAGCAGTACTTC
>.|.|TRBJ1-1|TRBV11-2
CASSQAGALRNTEAFF
TGTGCCAGCAGCCAAGCGGGGGCGTTGAGGAACACTGAAGCTTTCTTT